This entry features one TCR beta chain sequence. The antigen remains unidentified. This CDR3 comprises 12 residues. Per the germline V gene, CDR1 is MNHEY and CDR2 is SVGEGT. Trimming pared 0 bases from V and 8 bases from J, leaving 2 bases between. Stable Graves' hyperthyroidism denoted no ophthalmopathy progression over 18 months. On the basis of clinical symptoms, serum thyroxine and TRAb, thyroid ultrasound and orbital computed tomography, diagnoses were made. The source material, RNA transcripts, was used to amplify TCR beta CDR3 regions. Carried out on the TCR CDR3, a first-round RT-PCR used the HTBI primer set. TCRdb recomputed calls from the multiplex PCR reads with MiXCR, one row per CDR3 protein. The table shows a few hundred thousand distinct CDR3 sequences, with 15% to 18% occurring only once. These data belong to a study of T cells in Graves' hyperthyroidism and ophthalmopathy. At the level of the study: Initial diagnosis, before any treatment, was when peripheral blood was collected. Findings and caveats of the study: Blood samples included most of the expanded thyroid clonotypes exceeding 0.001.

The sequence was collected from a young woman with Graves' hyperthyroidism. This chain connects TRBV6-2 or TRBV6-3 to TRBJ1-6; D not resolved. The specimen sequenced was blood. CDR3 residues: CASSYSDSPLHF. The DNA for the CDR3 is TGTGCCAGCAGTTACTCCGATTCACCCCTCCACTTT.